This T cell receptor beta chain appears in the sequencing data of a study of blood T cell repertoires in COVID-19. Germline V CDR1 and CDR2: MNHEY, SMNVEV (reference sequence). With V trimmed by 7 bases and J by 3 bases, 4 bases remained unmatched. This CDR3 region has 13 residues. Clones were read by immunoSEQ multiplex PCR, and TCRdb kept only the in-frame ones, dropping some. In the table there are 35,000 to 45,000 clones, roughly 76% of which are singletons. The chain joins TRBV27 to TRBJ2-7; 9 bases agree with TRBD1. This clonotype was sampled from a woman in her 70s with acute or convalescent COVID-19. The material sequenced was peripheral blood. The CDR3 coding sequence is TGTGCCAGCACAGGGACAGGGTTCTACGAGCAGTACTTC. Translation: CASTGTGFYEQYF.